This T cell receptor beta chain stems from a study of blood T cell repertoires in COVID-19. Original handling: Reference gene primer amplification gave nucleated cell count estimates. Sequenced by immunoSEQ multiplex PCR; TCRdb stores in-frame clones only, minus some. V and J calls and clone size are copied from that table; D and trimming were computed from the DNA. This sample has fewer than 600,000 clones; 70% to 90% occur once, and the top ten carry 1.8%. The CDR3 sequence is 16 residues long. Germline assignment: CDR1 KGHDR and CDR2 SFDVKD. Trimming cost V 5 bases and J 0 bases; bases outside gene matches: 6.

The sample was PBMCs or T cells enriched from blood (not recorded which). The V and J genes are TRBV24-1 and TRBJ1-5, with 7 bases lining up with TRBD1. The receptor was derived from a woman aged 40 to 49 who had recovered from COVID-19. CDR3 in amino acids: CATSARQGNSNQPQHF. The CDR3, as DNA: TGTGCCACCAGTGCCAGACAGGGAAATAGCAATCAGCCCCAGCATTTT.